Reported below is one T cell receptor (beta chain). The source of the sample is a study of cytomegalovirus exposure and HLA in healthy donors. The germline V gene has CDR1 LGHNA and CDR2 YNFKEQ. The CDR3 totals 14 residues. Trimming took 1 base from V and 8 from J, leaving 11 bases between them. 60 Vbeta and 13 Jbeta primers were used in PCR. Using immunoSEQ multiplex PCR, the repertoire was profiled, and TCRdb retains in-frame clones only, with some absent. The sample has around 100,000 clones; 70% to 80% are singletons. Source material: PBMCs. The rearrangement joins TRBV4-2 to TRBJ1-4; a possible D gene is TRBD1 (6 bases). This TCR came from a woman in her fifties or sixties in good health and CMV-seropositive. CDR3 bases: TGTGCCAGCAGCCAAGTGGGGGGGCGCGAAAAACTGTTTTTT. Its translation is CASSQVGGREKLFF.